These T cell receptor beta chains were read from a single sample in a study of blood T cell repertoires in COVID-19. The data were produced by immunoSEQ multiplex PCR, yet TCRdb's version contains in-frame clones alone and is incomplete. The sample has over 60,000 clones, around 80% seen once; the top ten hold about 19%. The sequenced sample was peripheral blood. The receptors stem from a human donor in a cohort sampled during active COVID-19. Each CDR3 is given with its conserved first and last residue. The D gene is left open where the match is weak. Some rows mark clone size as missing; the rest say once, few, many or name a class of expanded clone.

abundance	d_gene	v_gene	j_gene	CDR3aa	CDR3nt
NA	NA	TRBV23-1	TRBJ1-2	CASSQSRTVTYGYTF	TGCGCCAGCAGTCAATCCCGGACAGTAACCTATGGCTACACCTTC
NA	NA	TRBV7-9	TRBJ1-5	CASSSGNQPQHF	TGTGCCAGCAGCTCGGGGAATCAGCCCCAGCATTTT
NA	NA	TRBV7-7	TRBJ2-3	CASSLGAGAPDTQYF	TGTGCTAGCAGCTTAGGGGCGGGGGCGCCAGATACGCAGTATTTT
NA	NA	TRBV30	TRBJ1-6	CASYREIGDSPLHF	TGTGCCAGTTACAGGGAAATTGGGGATTCACCCCTCCACTTT
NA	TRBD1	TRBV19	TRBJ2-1	CASSIDRQGYEQFF	TGTGCCAGTAGTATAGATCGACAGGGATACGAGCAGTTCTTC
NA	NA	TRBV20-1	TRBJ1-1	CSASGVFEAFF	TGCAGTGCTAGCGGGGTATTTGAAGCTTTCTTT
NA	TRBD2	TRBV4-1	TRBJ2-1	CASSQGLADYNEQFF	TGCGCCAGCAGCCAAGGCCTAGCGGATTACAATGAGCAGTTCTTC
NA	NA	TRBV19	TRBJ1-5	CASNIGQYSNQPQHF	TGTGCCAGTAACATCGGACAGTATAGCAATCAGCCCCAGCATTTT
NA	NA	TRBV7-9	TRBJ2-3	CAIRGLTDTQYF	TGTGCCATCCGGGGTTTAACAGATACGCAGTATTTT
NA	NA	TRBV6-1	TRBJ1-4	CASSERVGGEKLFF	TGTGCCAGCAGTGAAAGGGTTGGGGGGGAAAAACTGTTTTTT
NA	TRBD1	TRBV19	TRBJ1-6	CASSSGQGHNSPLHF	TGTGCCAGTAGTTCAGGACAGGGCCATAATTCACCCCTCCACTTT
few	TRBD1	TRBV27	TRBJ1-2	CASSPSTGFGYTF	TGTGCCAGCAGTCCATCGACAGGGTTTGGCTACACCTTC
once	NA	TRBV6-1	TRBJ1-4	CASSEVGGTNEKLFF	TGTGCCAGCAGTGAAGTGGGGGGAACTAATGAAAAACTGTTTTTT
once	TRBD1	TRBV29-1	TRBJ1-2	CSVEAQTGSGYTF	TGCAGCGTTGAAGCCCAGACAGGGTCTGGCTACACCTTC
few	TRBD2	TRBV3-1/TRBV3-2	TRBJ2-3	CASSQLAVFTDTQYF	TGTGCCAGCAGCCAACTAGCGGTCTTCACAGATACGCAGTATTTT
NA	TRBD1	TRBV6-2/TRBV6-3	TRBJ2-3	CASSTTPGTDYTQYF	TGTGCCAGCAGCACTACCCCGGGGACAGATTATACGCAGTATTTT
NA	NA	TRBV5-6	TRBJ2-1	CASSPQTGHSYNEQFF	TGTGCCAGCAGCCCGCAGACAGGCCACTCCTACAATGAGCAGTTCTTC
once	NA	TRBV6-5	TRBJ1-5	CASITEYSNQPQHF	TGTGCCAGCATTACAGAGTATAGCAATCAGCCCCAGCATTTT
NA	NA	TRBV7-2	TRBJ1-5	CASSSSSWTREHF	TGTGCCAGCAGCTCATCATCTTGGACGCGGGAGCATTTT
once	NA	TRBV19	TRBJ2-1	CASSISSAYNEQFF	TGTGCCAGTAGTATTAGTAGTGCCTACAATGAGCAGTTCTTC
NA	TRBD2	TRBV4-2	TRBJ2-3	CASSQGMGAGADVDTQYF	TGTGCCAGCAGCCAAGGGATGGGAGCGGGGGCCGATGTGGATACGCAGTATTTT
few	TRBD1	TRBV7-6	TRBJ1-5	CASSSRTGGQPQHF	TGTGCCAGCAGCTCACGGACAGGGGGGCAGCCCCAGCATTTT
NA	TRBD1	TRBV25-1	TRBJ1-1	CASSDSGGTDEAFF	TGTGCCAGCAGTGATTCGGGAGGGACAGATGAAGCTTTCTTT
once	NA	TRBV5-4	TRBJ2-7	CASSMQGGSYEQYF	TGTGCCAGCAGCATGCAGGGCGGATCCTACGAGCAGTACTTC
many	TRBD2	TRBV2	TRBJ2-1	CASSDGTSDEQFF	TGTGCCAGCAGTGACGGGACTAGCGATGAGCAGTTCTTC
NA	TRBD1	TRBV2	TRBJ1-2	CASREQGANGYTF	TGTGCCAGCCGGGAGCAGGGGGCGAATGGCTACACCTTC
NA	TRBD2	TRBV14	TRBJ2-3	CASSQEFSWALAGVKDTQYF	TGTGCCAGCAGCCAAGAATTCTCCTGGGCACTAGCGGGGGTCAAAGATACGCAGTATTTT
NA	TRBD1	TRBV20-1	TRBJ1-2	CSASAGGTGRHYGYTF	TGCAGTGCTAGTGCGGGTGGGACAGGGAGGCACTATGGCTACACCTTC
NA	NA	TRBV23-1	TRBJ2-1	CASSLRTWSRREQFF	TGCGCCAGCAGTCTAAGAACCTGGAGTCGACGGGAGCAGTTCTTC
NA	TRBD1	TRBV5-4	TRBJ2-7	CASSSSIGTGLFYEQYF	TGTGCCAGCAGCTCCTCAATAGGGACAGGGCTATTTTACGAGCAGTACTTC
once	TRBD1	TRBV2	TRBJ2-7	CASRSIGTGAYEQYF	TGTGCCAGCAGATCGATCGGGACAGGAGCCTACGAGCAGTACTTC
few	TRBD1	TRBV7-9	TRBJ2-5	CASNQYRGRTQETQYF	TGTGCCAGCAACCAATACAGGGGGCGAACCCAAGAGACCCAGTACTTC
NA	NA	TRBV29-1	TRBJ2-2	CSVSTPRQSNTGELFF	TGCAGCGTTAGTACGCCAAGACAATCGAACACCGGGGAGCTGTTTTTT
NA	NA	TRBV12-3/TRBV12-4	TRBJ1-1	CASSQGGFEAFF	TGTGCCAGCAGCCAGGGAGGCTTTGAAGCTTTCTTT
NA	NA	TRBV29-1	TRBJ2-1	CSSLRLDEQFF	TGCAGCTCACTGCGGTTAGATGAGCAGTTCTTC
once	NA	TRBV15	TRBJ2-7	CATSRDRGSMRYF	TGTGCCACCAGCAGAGATCGGGGGAGTATGAGGTACTTC
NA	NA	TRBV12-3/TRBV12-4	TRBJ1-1	CASSSRGNTEAFF	TGTGCCAGCAGTTCTAGGGGAAACACTGAAGCTTTCTTT
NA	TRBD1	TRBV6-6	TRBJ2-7	CASSFKPLTGTEYF	TGTGCCAGCAGCTTTAAACCTCTCACCGGGACAGAGTACTTC
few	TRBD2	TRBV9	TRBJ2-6	CASSVSGTGANVLTF	TGTGCCAGCAGCGTAAGCGGGACTGGGGCCAACGTCCTGACTTTC
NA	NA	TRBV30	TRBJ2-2	CAWRDPGHIRAGELFF	TGTGCCTGGAGGGATCCGGGACATATTAGGGCCGGGGAGCTGTTTTTT
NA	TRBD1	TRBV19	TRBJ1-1	CASSSVPGQGWDTEAFF	TGTGCCAGTTCCTCCGTCCCGGGACAGGGATGGGACACTGAAGCTTTCTTT
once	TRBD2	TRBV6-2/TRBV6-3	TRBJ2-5	CASSYRASGKETQYF	TGTGCCAGCAGTTATCGGGCTAGCGGGAAAGAGACCCAGTACTTC
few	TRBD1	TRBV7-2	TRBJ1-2	CASSPRTGYGYTF	TGTGCCAGCAGCCCTCGGACAGGCTATGGCTACACCTTC
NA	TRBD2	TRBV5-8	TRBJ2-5	CASLLGLVATQYF	TGTGCCAGCCTCCTCGGACTAGTGGCGACCCAGTACTTC
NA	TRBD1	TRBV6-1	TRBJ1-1	CASSEGQGGNTEAFF	TGTGCCAGCAGTGAGGGACAGGGAGGAAACACTGAAGCTTTCTTT
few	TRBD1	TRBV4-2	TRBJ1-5	CASSQEVGQGRQPQHF	TGTGCCAGCAGCCAAGAAGTAGGACAGGGGAGGCAGCCCCAGCATTTT
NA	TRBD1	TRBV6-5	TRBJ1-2	CASRDRGLYGYTF	TGTGCCAGCAGGGACAGGGGGCTCTATGGCTACACCTTC
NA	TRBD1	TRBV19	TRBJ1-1	CASSINRGTEAFF	TGTGCCAGTAGTATAAACAGGGGCACTGAAGCTTTCTTT
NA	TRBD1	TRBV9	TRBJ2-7	CASSVAAGGLDEQYF	TGTGCCAGCAGCGTAGCGGCAGGGGGCTTGGACGAGCAGTACTTC
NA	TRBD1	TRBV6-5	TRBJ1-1	CASRTTGVFTEAFF	TGTGCCAGCAGGACGACAGGGGTCTTCACTGAAGCTTTCTTT
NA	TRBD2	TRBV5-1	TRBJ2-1	CASSLLAGAYNEQFF	TGCGCCAGCAGCCTTCTAGCGGGGGCCTACAATGAGCAGTTCTTC
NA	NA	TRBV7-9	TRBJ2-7	CASSLRQGIREQYF	TGTGCCAGCAGCTTAAGGCAGGGAATTCGCGAGCAGTACTTC
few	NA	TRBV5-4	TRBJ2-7	CASSLGGQLSPYEQYF	TGTGCCAGCAGCTTGGGTGGGCAGTTATCGCCCTACGAGCAGTACTTC
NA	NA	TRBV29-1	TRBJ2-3	CSVEQGILTDTQYF	TGCAGCGTTGAGCAGGGAATCCTCACAGATACGCAGTATTTT
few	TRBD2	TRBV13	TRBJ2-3	CASSYYSGGGTDTQYF	TGTGCCAGCAGCTACTATAGCGGGGGGGGGACAGATACGCAGTATTTT